This T cell receptor beta chain was obtained from a study of Graves' ophthalmopathy and Graves' hyperthyroidism. Study results and caveats: In blood appeared most of the expanded thyroid clonotypes whose frequency exceeded 0.001.

This clonotype was recorded many times. Antigen unknown. Amplification of TCR beta CDR3 regions used RNA transcripts. Following a first-round RT-PCR that used HTBI primers, a second-round multiplex PCR was carried out. TCRdb reprocessed the multiplex PCR reads with MiXCR, giving one entry per CDR3 protein. The sample has 210,000 or so distinct CDR3 sequences, roughly 29% seen once. The source is a man aged 50-59 years with Graves' ophthalmopathy. Sequencing input: peripheral blood.

The CDR3 sequence is CASSLQGGDTEAFF. The CDR3 DNA reads TGTGCCAGCAGCTTACAGGGCGGAGACACTGAAGCTTTCTTT. The genes are TRBV12-3 or TRBV12-4 and TRBJ1-1, with D possibly being TRBD1 (6 bases). V dropped 6 bases and J dropped 3 bases, with 14 bases sitting between them. The CDR3 sequence is 14 residues long.